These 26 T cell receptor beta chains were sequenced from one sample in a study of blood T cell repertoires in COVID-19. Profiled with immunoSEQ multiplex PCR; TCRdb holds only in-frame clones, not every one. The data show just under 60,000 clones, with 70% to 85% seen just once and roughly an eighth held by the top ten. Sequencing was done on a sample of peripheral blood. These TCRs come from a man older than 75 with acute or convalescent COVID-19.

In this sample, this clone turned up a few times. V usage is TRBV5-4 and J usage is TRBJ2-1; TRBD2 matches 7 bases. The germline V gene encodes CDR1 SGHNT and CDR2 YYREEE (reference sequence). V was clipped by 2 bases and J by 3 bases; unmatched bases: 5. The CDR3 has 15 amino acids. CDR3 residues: CASSFGLADYNEQFF. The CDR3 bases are TGTGCCAGCAGCTTTGGGCTAGCGGACTACAATGAGCAGTTCTTC.

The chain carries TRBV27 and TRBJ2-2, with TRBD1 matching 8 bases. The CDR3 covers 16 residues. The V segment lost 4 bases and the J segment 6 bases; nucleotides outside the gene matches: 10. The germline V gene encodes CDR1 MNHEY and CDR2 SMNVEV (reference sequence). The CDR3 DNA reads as TGTGCCAGCAGTTATTATGGCAGGGGGCTCGCCGGGGAGCTGTTTTTT. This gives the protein CASSYYGRGLAGELFF.

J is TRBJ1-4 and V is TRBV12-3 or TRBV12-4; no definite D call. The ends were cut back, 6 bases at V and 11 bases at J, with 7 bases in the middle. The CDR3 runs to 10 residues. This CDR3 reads CASRGSKLFF. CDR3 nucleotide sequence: TGTGCCAGCAGAGGGAGTAAACTGTTTTTT.

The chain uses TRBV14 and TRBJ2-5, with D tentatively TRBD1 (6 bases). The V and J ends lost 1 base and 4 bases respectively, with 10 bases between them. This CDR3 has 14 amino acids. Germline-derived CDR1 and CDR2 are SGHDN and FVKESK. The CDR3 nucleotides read TGTGCCAGCAGCCAAGTCAGGGGAGCAGAGACCCAGTACTTC. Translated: CASSQVRGAETQYF.

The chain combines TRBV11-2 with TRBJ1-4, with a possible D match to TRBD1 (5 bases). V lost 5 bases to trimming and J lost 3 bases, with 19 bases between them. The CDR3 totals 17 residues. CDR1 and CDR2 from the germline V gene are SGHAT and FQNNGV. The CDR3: CASSRISGLKANEKLFF. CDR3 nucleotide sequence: TGTGCCAGCAGCCGAATTTCAGGGTTAAAGGCTAATGAAAAACTGTTTTTT.

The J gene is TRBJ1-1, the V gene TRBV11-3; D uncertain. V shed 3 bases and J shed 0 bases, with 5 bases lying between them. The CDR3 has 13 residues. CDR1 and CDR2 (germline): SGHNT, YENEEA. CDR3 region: CASSLSLNTEAFF. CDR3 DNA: TGTGCCAGCAGCTTGAGCCTGAACACTGAAGCTTTCTTT.

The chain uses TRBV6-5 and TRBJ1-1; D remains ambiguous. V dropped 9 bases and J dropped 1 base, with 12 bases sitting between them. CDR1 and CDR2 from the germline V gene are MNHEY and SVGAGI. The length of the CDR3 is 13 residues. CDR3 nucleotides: TGTGCCAGTCGATGGGGAGAGAACACTGAAGCTTTCTTT. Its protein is CASRWGENTEAFF.

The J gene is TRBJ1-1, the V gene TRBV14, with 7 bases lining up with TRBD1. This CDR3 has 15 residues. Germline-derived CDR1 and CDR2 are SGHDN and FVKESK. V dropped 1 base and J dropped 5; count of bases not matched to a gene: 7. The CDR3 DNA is TGTGCCAGCAGCCAAGTTGAAGGGGGCTCTACTGAAGCTTTCTTT. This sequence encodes CASSQVEGGSTEAFF.

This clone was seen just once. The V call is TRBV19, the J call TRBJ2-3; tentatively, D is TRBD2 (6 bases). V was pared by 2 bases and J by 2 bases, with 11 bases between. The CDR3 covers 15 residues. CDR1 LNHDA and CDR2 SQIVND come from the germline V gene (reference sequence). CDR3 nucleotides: TGTGCCAGTAGTATATTAGCGGCTCTCACAGATACGCAGTATTTT. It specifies CASSILAALTDTQYF. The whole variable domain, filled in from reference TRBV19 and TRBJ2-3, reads DGGITQSPKYLFRKEGQNVTLSCEQNLNHDAMYWYRQDPGQGLRLIYYSQIVNDFQKGDIAEGYSVSREKKESFPLTVTSAQKNPTAFYLCASSILAALTDTQYFGPGTRLTVL.

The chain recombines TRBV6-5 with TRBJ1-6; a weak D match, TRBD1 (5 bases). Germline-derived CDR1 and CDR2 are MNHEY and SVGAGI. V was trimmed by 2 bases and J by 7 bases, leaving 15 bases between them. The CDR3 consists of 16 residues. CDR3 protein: CASSYETGPSNSPLHF. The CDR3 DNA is TGTGCCAGCAGTTACGAAACAGGTCCTTCGAATTCACCCCTCCACTTT.

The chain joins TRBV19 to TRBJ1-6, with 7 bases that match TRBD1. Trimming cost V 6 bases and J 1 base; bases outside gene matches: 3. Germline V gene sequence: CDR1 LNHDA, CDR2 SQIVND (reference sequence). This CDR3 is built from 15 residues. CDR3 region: CASSEDRSYNSPLHF. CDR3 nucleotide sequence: TGTGCCAGTAGCGAGGACAGGTCCTATAATTCACCCCTCCACTTT.

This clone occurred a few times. In nucleotides, the CDR3 is TGTGCCAGCAGTCCAGTCGGACAGGGCAGCAATCAGCCCCAGCATTTT. Translation: CASSPVGQGSNQPQHF. The chain carries TRBV28 and TRBJ1-5, with 8 bases aligning to TRBD1. Germline loops: CDR1 MDHEN, CDR2 SYDVKM. V trimming: 5 bases; J trimming: 1 base; junction bases outside the gene matches: 7. The CDR3 is 16 residues long.

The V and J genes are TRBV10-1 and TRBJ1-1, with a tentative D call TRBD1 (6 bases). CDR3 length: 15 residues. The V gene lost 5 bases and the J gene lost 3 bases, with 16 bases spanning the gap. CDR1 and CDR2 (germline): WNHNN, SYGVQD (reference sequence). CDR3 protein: CASSPDSQIYTEAFF. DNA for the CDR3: TGCGCCAGCAGTCCGGACAGCCAAATATACACTGAAGCTTTCTTT.

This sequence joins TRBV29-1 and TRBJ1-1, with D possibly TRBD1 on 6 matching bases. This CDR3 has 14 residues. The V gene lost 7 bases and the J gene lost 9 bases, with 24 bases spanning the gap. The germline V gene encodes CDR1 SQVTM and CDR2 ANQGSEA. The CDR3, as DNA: TGCAGCGCCAGGGAGTCGGACAGTCTACGTCAAGCTTTCTTT. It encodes CSARESDSLRQAFF.

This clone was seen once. The CDR3 DNA reads as TGCAGCGTTCCCGGTGGGGCCAATGAGCAGTTCTTC. As protein: CSVPGGANEQFF. The chain uses TRBV29-1 and TRBJ2-1, with D possibly matching TRBD1 (5 bases). Germline V gene data show CDR1 as SQVTM and CDR2 as ANQGSEA. This CDR3 has 12 amino acids. The V gene lost 5 bases and the J gene lost 6 bases, with 11 bases spanning the gap.

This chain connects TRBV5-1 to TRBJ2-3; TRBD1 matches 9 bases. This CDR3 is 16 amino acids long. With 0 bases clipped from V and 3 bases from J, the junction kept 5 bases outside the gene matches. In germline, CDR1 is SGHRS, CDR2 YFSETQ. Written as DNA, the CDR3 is TGCGCCAGCAGCTTGGAGGGGACAGGGCGGACAGATACGCAGTATTTT. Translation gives CASSLEGTGRTDTQYF.

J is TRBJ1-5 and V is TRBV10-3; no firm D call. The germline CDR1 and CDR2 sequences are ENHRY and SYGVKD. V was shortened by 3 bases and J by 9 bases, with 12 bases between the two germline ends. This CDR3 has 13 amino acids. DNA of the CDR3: TGTGCCATCAGTGATTCGGAGGGCAGGCCCCAGCATTTT. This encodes CAISDSEGRPQHF.

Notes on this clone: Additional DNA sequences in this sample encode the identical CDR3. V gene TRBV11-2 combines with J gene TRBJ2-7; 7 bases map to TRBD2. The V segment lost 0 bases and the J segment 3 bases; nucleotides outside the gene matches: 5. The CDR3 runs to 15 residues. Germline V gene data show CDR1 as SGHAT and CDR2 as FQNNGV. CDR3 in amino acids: CASSLEGGRVYEQYF. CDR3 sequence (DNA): TGTGCCAGCAGCTTAGAGGGTGGGAGGGTCTACGAGCAGTACTTC.

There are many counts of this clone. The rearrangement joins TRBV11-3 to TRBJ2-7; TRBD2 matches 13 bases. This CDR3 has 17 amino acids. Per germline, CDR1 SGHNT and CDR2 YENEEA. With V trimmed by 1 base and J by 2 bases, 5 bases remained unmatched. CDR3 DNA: TGTGCCAGCAGCTTAGGCCCCGGACTAGCGGGAGCCTACGAGCAGTACTTC. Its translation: CASSLGPGLAGAYEQYF.

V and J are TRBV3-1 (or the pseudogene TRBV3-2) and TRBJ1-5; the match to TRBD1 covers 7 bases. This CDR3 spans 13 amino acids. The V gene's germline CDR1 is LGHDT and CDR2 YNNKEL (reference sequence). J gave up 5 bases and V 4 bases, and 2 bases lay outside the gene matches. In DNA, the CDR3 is TGTGCCAGCAGCCTCGACAGGGATCAGCCCCAGCATTTT. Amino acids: CASSLDRDQPQHF.

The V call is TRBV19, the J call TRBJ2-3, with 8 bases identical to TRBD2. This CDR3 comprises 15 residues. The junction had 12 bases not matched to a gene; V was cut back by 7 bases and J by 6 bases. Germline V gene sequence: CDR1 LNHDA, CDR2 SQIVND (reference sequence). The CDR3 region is CASIDTAGGGDTQYF. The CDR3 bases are TGTGCCAGTATTGACACGGCGGGAGGCGGGGATACGCAGTATTTT.

The CDR3 loop is CASSFVMADTEAFF. DNA of the CDR3: TGTGCCAGCAGCTTTGTGATGGCAGACACTGAAGCTTTCTTT. The rearrangement links TRBV5-5 to TRBJ1-1; unclear D gene. The CDR3 extends over 14 amino acids. V lost 2 bases to trimming and J lost 3 bases, with 11 bases between them. CDR1 and CDR2 from the germline V gene are SGHKS and YYEKEE (reference sequence).

CDR3 region: CASSYGRGGSYEQYF. CDR3 bases: TGTGCCAGCAGTTACGGGAGGGGAGGCTCCTACGAGCAGTACTTC. The rearrangement links TRBV6-5 to TRBJ2-7; 7 bases match TRBD2. The CDR3 consists of 15 residues. CDR1 and CDR2 (germline): MNHEY, SVGAGI. The J segment lost 0 bases and the V segment lost 2 bases, leaving 4 bases of the junction unmatched.

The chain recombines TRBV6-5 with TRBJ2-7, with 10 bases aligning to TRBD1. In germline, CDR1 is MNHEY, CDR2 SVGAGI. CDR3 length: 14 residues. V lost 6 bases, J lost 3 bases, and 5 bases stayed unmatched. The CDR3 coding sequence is TGTGCCAGCAGCAGAGGGACAGGGGTCTACGAGCAGTACTTC. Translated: CASSRGTGVYEQYF.

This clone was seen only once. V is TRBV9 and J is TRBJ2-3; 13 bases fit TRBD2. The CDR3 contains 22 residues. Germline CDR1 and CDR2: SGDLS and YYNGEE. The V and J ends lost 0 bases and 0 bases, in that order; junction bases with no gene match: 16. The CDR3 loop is CASSVDPLVPGLAGISTDTQYF. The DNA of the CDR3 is TGTGCCAGCAGCGTAGATCCCCTCGTCCCGGGACTAGCGGGAATTAGCACAGATACGCAGTATTTT.

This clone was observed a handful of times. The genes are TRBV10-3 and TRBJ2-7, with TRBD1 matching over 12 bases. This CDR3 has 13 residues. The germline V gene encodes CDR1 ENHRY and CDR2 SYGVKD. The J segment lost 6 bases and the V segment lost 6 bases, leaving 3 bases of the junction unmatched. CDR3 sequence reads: CAIRGQGASEQYF. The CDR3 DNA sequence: TGTGCCATCAGGGGACAGGGGGCAAGCGAGCAGTACTTC.